The 10 T cell receptor beta chains listed next were all sequenced from one sample in a study of blood T cells in healthy people across ages. Together with a sample-barcoded 5' primer, a J-beta primer mix was included in a second PCR lasting roughly 6 to 12 cycles. TCRdb reprocessed the 5' RACE reads via MiXCR and lists one record per CDR3 protein. The table has about 650,000 distinct CDR3 sequences, about 34% seen once; the top ten hold about 16%. The sample was blood. These receptors came from a woman older than 75 in good health.

This clonotype was recorded many times. The J gene is TRBJ2-1, the V gene TRBV15, with 8 bases that match TRBD1. Germline assignment: CDR1 LNHNV and CDR2 YYDKDF (reference sequence). Germline trimming cut 2 bases from V and 2 bases from J; bases unmatched to any gene: 8. The CDR3 sequence is 17 residues long. CDR3 bases: TGTGCCACCAGCAGACGACAGGGGAGGAGGACCTACAATGAGCAGTTCTTC. It is translated as CATSRRQGRRTYNEQFF.

This clonotype was detected ten times or more. This chain uses TRBV5-6 with TRBJ2-1, with D uncertain. CDR3 length: 15 amino acids. The V end was cut by 1 base, the J end by 0 bases, with 8 bases between. The germline V gene has CDR1 SGHDT and CDR2 YYEEEE. The CDR3, as DNA: TGTGCCAGCAGCTTGAGGCCTAACTCCTACAATGAGCAGTTCTTC. Its protein is CASSLRPNSYNEQFF.

The V and J genes are TRBV12-3 or TRBV12-4 and TRBJ2-1, with D tentatively TRBD1 or TRBD2 (5 bases each). The CDR3 has 16 amino acids. V was cut by 3 bases and J by 5 bases, with 17 bases left in between. The CDR3 region has the DNA TGTGCCAGCAGTTTTGGGACGGCTCGAGGAGACAATGAGCAGTTCTTC. Its protein is CASSFGTARGDNEQFF.

This clonotype was seen a few times. Given a much more abundant clone one base away, this may be a read error. The chain joins TRBV6-2 or TRBV6-3 to TRBJ2-7, with 10 positions matching TRBD1. Trimming at V came to 10 bases and at J to 3 bases, leaving 12 bases not matched to a gene. Germline V lookup: CDR1 MNHEY, CDR2 SVGEGT. The CDR3 consists of 15 residues. CDR3 DNA: TGTGCCAACAGACCACCGACAGGGGGCCGCTACGAGCAGTACTTC. Translation: CANRPPTGGRYEQYF.

Concerning this clonotype itself: This may come from a read error, since a much larger clone is one base off. V gene TRBV7-2 combines with J gene TRBJ2-5; a possible D gene is TRBD2 (6 bases). CDR1 is SGHTA and CDR2 is FQGNSA in the germline V gene. There are 14 residues in the CDR3. V lost 4 bases to trimming and J lost 11 bases, with 20 bases between them. The CDR3 DNA reads as TGTGCCAGCAGCTCCGGGACTCCCGGGCATGAGCAGTACTTC. Translation gives CASSSGTPGHEQYF.

This clonotype was seen repeatedly, ten times or more. V usage is TRBV7-2 and J usage is TRBJ1-6, with D hard to call. V shed 2 bases and J shed 10 bases, with 9 bases lying between them. The CDR3 consists of 13 residues. Germline-derived CDR1 and CDR2 are SGHTA and FQGNSA. The DNA of the CDR3 is TGTGCCAGCAGCTTACAGGATGGATCACCCCTCCACTTT. As protein: CASSLQDGSPLHF.

This clonotype was seen ten or more times. V and J are TRBV27 and TRBJ2-7, with D maybe TRBD1 (6 bases). Germline loops: CDR1 MNHEY, CDR2 SMNVEV (reference sequence). The V gene lost 4 bases and the J gene lost 3 bases, with 16 bases spanning the gap. The CDR3 sequence is 15 residues long. The CDR3 bases are TGTGCCAGCAGTTCGTCACAGGGAAGCCTCTACGAGCAGTACTTC. This encodes CASSSSQGSLYEQYF.

This clonotype was seen many times. The chain joins TRBV28 to TRBJ1-2, with a possible D match to TRBD1 (6 bases). The CDR3 extends over 13 amino acids. The V gene's germline CDR1 is MDHEN and CDR2 SYDVKM. The V gene lost 7 bases and the J gene lost 8 bases, with 17 bases spanning the gap. CDR3 sequence reads: CASTPPQGGGYTF. Here the CDR3 DNA reads TGTGCCAGCACCCCCCCACAGGGAGGCGGCTACACCTTC.

This clonotype has ten or more counts. This chain's CDR3 is CASSLDAVGAQPYEQYF. The CDR3 nucleotides are TGCGCCAGCAGCTTGGATGCAGTAGGGGCGCAGCCCTACGAGCAGTACTTC. V gene TRBV5-1 combines with J gene TRBJ2-7; D might be TRBD1 (5 bases). This CDR3 contains 17 residues. The germline V gene has CDR1 SGHRS and CDR2 YFSETQ. V was cut by 0 bases and J by 2 bases, with 18 bases left in between.

The sample holds many counts of this clonotype. This chain connects TRBV20-1 to TRBJ2-7; D is undetermined. The germline gives CDR1 DFQATT, CDR2 SNEGSKA (reference sequence). The CDR3 covers 11 residues. The V end lost 3 bases, the J end lost 4 bases, and 7 bases lay between the germline ends. CDR3: CSASRSYEQYF. The CDR3 region has the DNA TGCAGTGCTAGCCGGAGTTACGAGCAGTACTTC.